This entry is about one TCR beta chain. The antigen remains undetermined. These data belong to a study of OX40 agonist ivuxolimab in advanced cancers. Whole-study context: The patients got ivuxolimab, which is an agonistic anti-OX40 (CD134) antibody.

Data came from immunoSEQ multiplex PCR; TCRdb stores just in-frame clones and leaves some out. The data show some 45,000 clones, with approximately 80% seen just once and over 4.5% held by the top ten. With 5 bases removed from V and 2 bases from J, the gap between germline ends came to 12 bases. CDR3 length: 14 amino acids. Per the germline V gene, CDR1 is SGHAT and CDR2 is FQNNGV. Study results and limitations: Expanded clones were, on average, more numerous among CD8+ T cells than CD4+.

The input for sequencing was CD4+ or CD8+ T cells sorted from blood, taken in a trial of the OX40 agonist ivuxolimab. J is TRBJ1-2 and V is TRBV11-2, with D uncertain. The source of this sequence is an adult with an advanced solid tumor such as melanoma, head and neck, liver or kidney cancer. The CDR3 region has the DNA TGTGCCAGCAGCCCGGGAGTAGGGAACTATGGCTACACCTTC. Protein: CASSPGVGNYGYTF.